A selection of T cell receptor beta chains follows, all from one sample in a study of blood T cell repertoires in COVID-19. Clones were read by immunoSEQ multiplex PCR, and TCRdb kept only the in-frame ones, dropping some. Here the sample spans hundreds of thousands of clones, about 90% being singletons. Input material: peripheral blood. These receptors all stem from a woman aged 18-35 years who had recovered from COVID-19. CDR3s include the opening cysteine and the closing phenylalanine or tryptophan. Fields, in order: V gene, J gene, CDR3 length, clone size, D gene, CDR3 protein, CDR3 DNA. A D gene is named only where the DNA matches it firmly. Not all rows give a size; the values are once, few, many and, for expanded clones, a class.

TRBV9	TRBJ2-1	15	NA	TRBD2	CASSLEGRAYNEQFF	TGTGCCAGCAGCCTAGAAGGGAGGGCCTACAATGAGCAGTTCTTC
TRBV9	TRBJ1-1	15	NA	NA	CASSGEVSYDTEAFF	TGTGCCAGCAGCGGGGAGGTCTCCTACGACACTGAAGCTTTCTTT
TRBV19	TRBJ2-1	17	NA	TRBD2	CASSLLAGARLGDEQFF	TGTGCCAGTAGTTTACTAGCGGGTGCTCGTCTAGGCGATGAGCAGTTCTTC
TRBV5-1	TRBJ1-1	15	NA	NA	CASRDTKGVNTEAFF	TGCGCCAGCAGGGACACGAAGGGTGTGAACACTGAAGCTTTCTTT
TRBV7-2	TRBJ2-5	14	once	NA	CASSFPGTIETQYF	TGTGCCAGCAGCTTCCCCGGGACAATCGAGACCCAGTACTTC
TRBV5-4	TRBJ2-1	16	NA	TRBD2	CASSLGLAGPMDEQFF	TGTGCCAGCAGCTTGGGACTAGCGGGGCCCATGGATGAGCAGTTCTTC
TRBV7-2	TRBJ2-1	15	NA	TRBD2	CASSLGLASDNEQFF	TGTGCCAGCAGCTTGGGACTAGCCAGCGACAATGAGCAGTTCTTC
TRBV4-1	TRBJ1-2	14	NA	TRBD1	CASSQGQGAPGYTF	TGCGCCAGCAGCCAGGGACAGGGGGCTCCTGGCTACACCTTC
TRBV6-5	TRBJ2-2	16	NA	TRBD2	CASSYRLAGNTGELFF	TGTGCCAGCAGTTACAGGCTAGCGGGGAACACCGGTGAGCTGTTTTTT
TRBV7-6	TRBJ2-3	15	NA	NA	CASSLVGDTTDTQYF	TGTGCCAGCAGCTTGGTGGGGGACACAACAGATACGCAGTATTTT
TRBV19	TRBJ2-3	18	NA	TRBD2	CASSLPGLAGGQADTQYF	TGTGCCAGTAGTCTACCCGGACTAGCGGGAGGGCAGGCAGATACGCAGTATTTT
TRBV21-1	TRBJ2-2	16	once	NA	CAGIHSGRGVTGELFF	TGTGCGGGAATACATAGCGGGAGAGGGGTCACCGGGGAGCTGTTTTTT
TRBV5-5	TRBJ1-2	13	once	NA	CASSLSRVYGYTF	TGTGCCAGCAGCTTGAGCAGGGTCTATGGCTACACCTTC
TRBV6-5	TRBJ1-2	13	NA	NA	CASSYEGDYGYTF	TGTGCCAGCAGTTACGAGGGAGACTATGGCTACACCTTC
TRBV7-2	TRBJ2-1	15	NA	TRBD2	CASSSSGGTYNEQFF	TGTGCCAGCAGCTCTAGCGGGGGGACCTACAATGAGCAGTTCTTC
TRBV5-1	TRBJ2-5	17	NA	TRBD2	CASERGSSAGVTETQYF	TGCGCCAGCGAGCGAGGGTCGTCAGCGGGAGTGACTGAGACCCAGTACTTC
TRBV5-4	TRBJ2-1	15	NA	TRBD2	CASSLPSGTYNEQFF	TGTGCCAGCAGCTTGCCTAGCGGGACATACAATGAGCAGTTCTTC
TRBV5-1	TRBJ1-3	15	NA	NA	CASRRDSGTGSTIYF	TGCGCCAGCAGGCGGGATTCGGGGACTGGCTCCACCATATATTTT
TRBV11-2	TRBJ2-5	17	NA	TRBD2	CASSLAGGVSGVETQYF	TGTGCCAGCAGCTTAGCGGGAGGGGTGTCAGGGGTGGAGACCCAGTACTTC
TRBV18	TRBJ2-2	16	NA	NA	CASSPYPQGVSGELFF	TGTGCCAGCTCACCATATCCACAAGGGGTGTCCGGGGAGCTGTTTTTT
TRBV10-3	TRBJ2-1	16	NA	TRBD2	CAIAVRTSGSYNEQFF	TGTGCCATCGCCGTACGGACTAGCGGGTCCTACAATGAGCAGTTCTTC
TRBV29-1	TRBJ2-2	15	NA	NA	CSVEVGPGNTGELFF	TGCAGCGTTGAAGTGGGTCCGGGAAACACCGGGGAGCTGTTTTTT
TRBV5-4	TRBJ1-4	16	NA	TRBD1	CASSQNRGGANEKLFF	TGTGCCAGCAGCCAAAACAGGGGGGGGGCTAATGAAAAACTGTTTTTT
TRBV5-6	TRBJ1-1	14	NA	TRBD1	CASSTTGDYTEAFF	TGTGCCAGCAGCACGACAGGGGATTACACTGAAGCTTTCTTT
TRBV11-3	TRBJ1-1	15	NA	TRBD1	CASSPRQGSGTEAFF	TGTGCCAGCAGCCCCCGACAGGGATCGGGAACTGAAGCTTTCTTT
TRBV11-2	TRBJ1-2	15	NA	TRBD1	CASSSSGTVLGGYTF	TGTGCCAGCAGCTCCTCCGGGACAGTTCTCGGTGGCTACACCTTC
TRBV19	TRBJ1-5	14	NA	NA	CASSPRRQNQPQHF	TGTGCCAGTAGTCCCCGGCGGCAGAATCAGCCCCAGCATTTT
TRBV15	TRBJ1-3	14	NA	NA	CATSKGGAGNTIYF	TGTGCCACCAGCAAAGGAGGGGCTGGAAACACCATATATTTT
TRBV7-8	TRBJ2-3	15	NA	TRBD2	CASSYRGGATDTQYF	TGTGCCAGCAGCTATCGGGGGGGCGCGACAGATACGCAGTATTTT
TRBV19	TRBJ1-2	14	NA	TRBD1	CASSLGTGRSYSYF	TGTGCCAGTAGTCTAGGGACAGGGAGGTCGTATAGCTACTTC
TRBV18	TRBJ1-2	15	NA	NA	CASSPPGGLVYGYTF	TGTGCCAGCTCACCACCGGGGGGGCTGGTCTATGGCTACACCTTC
TRBV5-6	TRBJ2-5	12	NA	NA	CASSGHRETQYF	TGTGCCAGCAGCGGACATAGGGAGACCCAGTACTTC